This T cell receptor (beta chain) stems from a study of CD8 T cells in Susac syndrome (dated by TCRdb to about 2019). Regarding the research as a whole: Whether CD8+ T cell activation and differentiation in Susac syndrome was antigen driven was tested using repertoire sequencing.

Peripheral blood CD8+ and CD4+ T cells from healthy donors, Susac syndrome patients and multiple sclerosis patients were profiled by high-throughput TCR beta sequencing. Treatment-naive patients with stable or active relapsing-remitting disease fulfilling revised McDonald criteria were used as multiple sclerosis controls. Bulk CD8+ and CD4+ T cells were purified magnetically by negative isolation, whereas CD8+ TEMRA cells were enriched by FACS. Blood was collected in EDTA tubes and processed within 24 hours, with PBMCs isolated through density gradient centrifugation. PBMCs destined for TCR sequencing were cryopreserved in liquid nitrogen and later thawed in a 37 °C water bath. The sorted or isolated CD4+, CD8+ and CD8+ TEMRA cells had a purity of 90% or higher. The CDR3 measures 16 amino acids from cysteine to phenylalanine. Here the CDR3 DNA is all that survives: 48 bases in frame from base 1. Based on the germline V gene, the CDR1 and CDR2 sequences are SGHDT and YYEEEE. The germline V and J ends show losses of 7 bases and 2 bases respectively, and no gene match explains 12 bases of the junction.

RNA was extracted using the RNeasy kit, and about 0.45 to 1 ug of the RNA was reverse transcribed with random hexamers. The immunoSEQ multiplex PCR assay, which covers 54 Vbeta and 13 Jbeta segments, was used to amplify TCR beta CDR3 regions. PCR amplification bias was corrected using a synthetic template baseline for primer optimization and computational correction. As for the original processing: Reads were annotated to V, D and J genes per IMGT and analyzed with immunoSEQ Analyzer, keeping only productive sequences. Clonality was calculated as one minus the Shannon entropy normalized by log2 of the number of productive unique sequences. For each patient and control, public and private clones were evaluated within the 100 most prevalent clones. Clones were defined as Susac-specific if absent from the healthy and MS cohorts, from some 1,000 published viral clones and from other ImmuneACCESS disease sequences. The public reads were reprocessed in TCRdb via fastp at Q25 and MiXCR, keeping in-frame beta chains. Here each entry gathers all rows of one CDR3 protein and keeps the most common genes and DNA. The V and J calls and clone size are TCRdb's, not the authors'. The sample includes about 160,000 distinct CDR3 sequences, with less than 95% observed a single time. The ten largest account for 0.085% to 0.095% of the sample.

On the study overall, not on this receptor specifically: The study acknowledged that relatively few individuals were included in the TCR sequencing and HLA analysis.

Regarding this clonotype: Which antigen it targets is not known. No clone much larger than this one lies a single base away; base qualities are absent.

Sequencing used CD4+ T cells from PBMCs. This clonotype originated in a human donor with multiple sclerosis. The V gene is TRBV5-6 and the J gene is TRBJ1-2, with 9 bases in between that match TRBD1. The bases read TGTGCCAGCTGCCGATACCCTGGACAGGGGAACTATGGCTACACCTTC. This is translated as CASCRYPGQGNYGYTF.